Each of the 28 T cell receptor beta chains below was sequenced from the same sample in a study of T cells in Graves' hyperthyroidism and ophthalmopathy. There were TCR beta CDR3 regions amplified from RNA transcripts. A first-round RT-PCR of the TCR CDR3 used the HTBI primer set. TCRdb reanalysed the multiplex PCR reads using MiXCR and keeps one entry per CDR3 protein. Of 190,000 or so distinct CDR3 sequences in the sample, approximately 20% were seen once. Sample: blood. The source of these receptors is a man in his forties with Graves' hyperthyroidism.

In this sample, this clonotype turned up many times. The gene calls are TRBV7-6 and TRBJ1-1; D is possibly TRBD1 (5 bases). There are 15 residues in the CDR3. Germline CDR1 SGHVS, CDR2 FNYEAQ. V lost 5 bases and J lost 3, with 16 bases in between. In nucleotides, the CDR3 is TGTGCCAGCAGCCCAGGGCATGGAGGGGACACTGAAGCTTTCTTT. Protein sequence: CASSPGHGGDTEAFF.

This clonotype was seen more than once but under ten times. The V and J genes are TRBV4-3 and TRBJ2-5; 7 nucleotides line up with TRBD2. This CDR3 comprises 15 residues. J was trimmed by 5 bases and V by 0 bases; bases with no gene match: 6. From germline, CDR1 is LGHNA and CDR2 YSLEER. This CDR3 reads CASSQDGGGRETQYF. The CDR3 bases are TGCGCCAGCAGCCAAGATGGGGGGGGTAGGGAGACCCAGTACTTC.

The gene calls are TRBV11-2 and TRBJ2-7; 7 bases align to TRBD1. V lost 5 bases and J lost 3; bases outside the gene matches: 10. This CDR3 has 15 residues. Germline V gene lookup returns CDR1 SGHAT and CDR2 FQNNGV. The CDR3 coding sequence is TGTGCCAGCAGCATAAACCGGGACAGCTACTACGAGCAGTACTTC. Translated: CASSINRDSYYEQYF. Supplemented by reference TRBV11-2 and TRBJ2-7, the full variable domain reads EAGVAQSPRYKIIEKRQSVAFWCNPISGHATLYWYQQILGQGPKLLIQFQNNGVVDDSQLPKDRFSAERLKGVDSTLKIQPAKLEDSAVYLCASSINRDSYYEQYFGPGTRLTVT.

Ten or more counts support this clonotype. This chain connects TRBV11-2 to TRBJ2-4; 8 bases match TRBD1. This CDR3 contains 15 residues. Germline assignment: CDR1 SGHAT and CDR2 FQNNGV. V was clipped by 3 bases and J by 5 bases; unmatched bases: 6. CDR3 DNA: TGTGCCAGCAGCTTCCCGGGACAGGACCAAAACATTCAGTACTTC. Translated, it gives CASSFPGQDQNIQYF.

This clonotype was counted many times. The V and J genes are TRBV6-2 or TRBV6-3 and TRBJ1-2; D gene ambiguous. CDR1 MNHEY and CDR2 SVGEGT come from the germline V gene. Trimming left V 0 bases short and J 3 bases short, with 14 bases between. The CDR3 loop spans 16 amino acids. The CDR3 protein is CASSYSASQTDYGYTF. CDR3 DNA sequence: TGTGCCAGCAGTTACTCAGCTAGTCAGACGGACTATGGCTACACCTTC.

As concerns this clonotype: This clone may be a read error of a much larger clone one base away. J is TRBJ1-5 and V is TRBV3-1; D ambiguous. Germline V gives CDR1 LGHDT, CDR2 YNNKEL (reference sequence). The CDR3 runs to 13 residues. CDR3 coding DNA: TGTGCCAGCAGGCAAGGGATGGGGCAGCCCCAGCATTTT. This encodes CASRQGMGQPQHF. The full variable domain, its missing parts supplied by reference TRBV3-1 and TRBJ1-5, is DTAVSQTPKYLVTQMGNDKSIKCEQNLGHDTMYWYKQDSKKFLKIMFSYNNKELIINETVPNRFSPKSPDKAHLNLHINSLELGDSAVYFCASRQGMGQPQHFGDGTRLSIL.

This clonotype was seen a handful of times. The V call is TRBV7-9, the J call TRBJ1-4, with D perhaps matching TRBD1 (5 bases). This CDR3 comprises 17 residues. Trimming removed 5 bases at V and 0 bases at J, with 16 bases between. CDR1 and CDR2 (germline): SEHNR, FQNEAQ (reference sequence). The CDR3 nucleotides are TGTGCCAGCAGCGTGGCCGGGGGGAGCGCAACTAATGAAAAACTGTTTTTT. Residues: CASSVAGGSATNEKLFF.

The chain is built from TRBV25-1 and TRBJ1-2, with a weak D call TRBD1 (6 bases). The CDR3 consists of 14 residues. CDR1 is MGHDK and CDR2 is SYGVNS in the germline V gene. The germline V and J ends were trimmed by 0 bases and 7 bases, with 12 bases remaining between them. CDR3 bases: TGTGCCAGCAGTGAATATGGGGGCAGCTCTGGCTACACCTTC. Translating it yields CASSEYGGSSGYTF.

The chain is built from TRBV7-2 and TRBJ1-4, with no clear D. The germline CDR1 and CDR2 sequences are SGHTA and FQGNSA. This CDR3 spans 16 amino acids. The ends were cut back, 2 bases at V and 0 bases at J, with 10 bases in the middle. The CDR3 coding sequence is TGTGCCAGCAGCTTAAGTAGGGCAGCAACTAATGAAAAACTGTTTTTT. It yields the protein CASSLSRAATNEKLFF.

Many counts were recorded for this clonotype. The chain has TRBV5-1 and TRBJ2-3; D not certain. CDR1 is SGHRS, CDR2 YFSETQ, per germline. The CDR3 length is 14 residues. V lost 0 bases, J lost 4 bases, and 9 bases lay in between. The CDR3 spells CASSLGQTPDTQYF. The CDR3 nucleotides are TGCGCCAGCAGCTTGGGCCAGACCCCAGATACGCAGTATTTT.

This clonotype showed up just a few times. CDR3: CASSPGDFGGYTF. The CDR3 DNA follows: TGTGCCAGCAGCCCGGGGGACTTTGGTGGCTACACCTTC. The V call is TRBV7-3, the J call TRBJ1-2, with D possibly TRBD1 on 5 matching bases. This CDR3 region has 13 residues. Germline-derived CDR1 and CDR2 are SGHTA and FQGTGA. The ends were cut back, 5 bases at V and 7 bases at J, with 14 bases in the middle.

At least ten counts were recorded for this clonotype. This chain links TRBV7-2 with TRBJ1-2, with 7 nucleotides matching TRBD1. CDR3 length: 16 residues. Trimming at V came to 3 bases and at J to 4 bases, leaving 11 bases not matched to a gene. CDR1 and CDR2 (germline): SGHTA, FQGNSA. CDR3: CASSFSPPGTAYGYTF. For the CDR3, the DNA is TGTGCCAGCAGCTTTTCCCCCCCCGGGACAGCCTATGGCTACACCTTC.

Ten or more counts support this clonotype. The chain uses TRBV28 and TRBJ2-3; D gene uncertain. This CDR3 contains 12 residues. CDR1 and CDR2 from the germline V gene are MDHEN and SYDVKM. The V end lost 5 bases, the J end lost 9 bases, and 12 bases lay between the germline ends. CDR3 DNA sequence: TGTGCCAGCAGTCAGAAGGGAAGAACGCAGTATTTT. Protein: CASSQKGRTQYF.

This clonotype was seen at least ten times. V is TRBV11-2 and J is TRBJ2-3; possibly TRBD2 for D (5 bases). V lost 2 bases to trimming and J lost 2 bases, with 11 bases between them. The germline V gene has CDR1 SGHAT and CDR2 FQNNGV. This CDR3 region has 15 residues. DNA of the CDR3: TGTGCCAGCAGCTTAAGGGAGAGATACACAGATACGCAGTATTTT. Residues: CASSLRERYTDTQYF.

The sample holds many counts of this clonotype. The chain uses TRBV20-1 and TRBJ2-3, with 11 nucleotides matching TRBD2. Germline V gene lookup returns CDR1 DFQATT and CDR2 SNEGSKA (reference sequence). This CDR3 is built from 16 residues. Trimming at V came to 0 bases and at J to 8 bases, leaving 10 bases not matched to a gene. DNA for the CDR3: TGCAGTGCTAGAGATCTTATTAGCGGGGGGGCCGGTACGCAGTATTTT. It yields the protein CSARDLISGGAGTQYF.

The chain has TRBV11-3 and TRBJ2-2, with TRBD1 identical over 9 bases. Unmatched junction bases numbered 3, after V lost 1 base and J lost 6 bases. The CDR3 has 15 amino acids. The V gene's germline CDR1 is SGHNT and CDR2 YENEEA. The CDR3 region is CASSLGDRVAGELFF. CDR3 bases: TGTGCCAGCAGCTTAGGGGACAGGGTCGCCGGGGAGCTGTTTTTT.

This clonotype was counted once. With a much larger clone just one base away, this may be a read error. This rearrangement joins TRBV20-1 to TRBJ2-6; 7 bases are shared with TRBD2. The V gene's germline CDR1 is DFQATT and CDR2 SNEGSKA (reference sequence). CDR3 length equals 19 residues. Unmatched junction bases numbered 17, after V lost 6 bases and J lost 0 bases. The CDR3 is CSATGGSRTAFSGANVLTF. The CDR3 nucleotides read TGCAGTGCCACCGGGGGGTCCAGAACCGCCTTCTCTGGGGCCAACGTCCTGACTTTC.

V gene TRBV24-1 combines with J gene TRBJ2-3; D gene uncertain. V dropped 1 base and J dropped 4 bases, with 2 bases sitting between them. Germline assignment: CDR1 KGHDR and CDR2 SFDVKD. This CDR3 has 12 residues. The CDR3 sequence is CATSDLADTQYF. Here the CDR3 DNA reads TGTGCCACCAGTGATTTAGCAGATACGCAGTATTTT.

This clonotype has ten or more counts. This rearrangement joins TRBV7-9 to TRBJ2-4; 12 nucleotides match TRBD2. The CDR3 totals 15 residues. Germline CDR1 SEHNR, CDR2 FQNEAQ (reference sequence). V gave up 2 bases and J gave up 5 bases; unmatched junction bases: 1. CDR3: CASSLRLAGENIQYF. CDR3 DNA: TGTGCCAGCAGCTTAAGACTAGCGGGGGAAAACATTCAGTACTTC.

This clonotype was detected many times. V gene TRBV2 combines with J gene TRBJ2-3; 7 bases fit TRBD1. V was clipped by 7 bases and J by 3 bases; unmatched bases: 1. This CDR3 has 12 amino acids. The germline V gene has CDR1 SNHLY and CDR2 FYNNEI. The CDR3 sequence: CASTDRTDTQYF. The CDR3, as DNA: TGTGCCAGCACGGACAGGACAGATACGCAGTATTTT.

This chain links TRBV19 with TRBJ1-3; no reliable D call. This CDR3 spans 13 amino acids. Germline V CDR1 and CDR2: LNHDA, SQIVND (reference sequence). The V end lost 5 bases, the J end lost 4 bases, and 9 bases lay between the germline ends. This CDR3 reads CASSRGPGNTIYF. The CDR3 DNA sequence: TGTGCCAGTAGTCGGGGTCCGGGAAACACCATATATTTT. The complete variable domain, with remaining parts taken from reference TRBV19 and TRBJ1-3, reads DGGITQSPKYLFRKEGQNVTLSCEQNLNHDAMYWYRQDPGQGLRLIYYSQIVNDFQKGDIAEGYSVSREKKESFPLTVTSAQKNPTAFYLCASSRGPGNTIYFGEGSWLTVV.

In its sample, this clonotype was seen many times. This sequence joins TRBV30 and TRBJ1-3; possibly TRBD1 for D (6 bases). The CDR3 length is 16 residues. The V end was cut by 2 bases, the J end by 0 bases, with 14 bases between. The germline gives CDR1 GTSNPN, CDR2 SVGIG (reference sequence). DNA for the CDR3: TGTGCCTGGAGTACAGGGACCGCGAGCTCTGGAAACACCATATATTTT. Protein sequence: CAWSTGTASSGNTIYF.

The sample holds many counts of this clonotype. This chain uses TRBV10-3 with TRBJ1-1; 9 bases are shared with TRBD1. The germline V gene encodes CDR1 ENHRY and CDR2 SYGVKD. V trimming: 6 bases; J trimming: 5 bases; junction bases outside the gene matches: 13. The CDR3 spans 16 residues. In nucleotides, the CDR3 is TGTGCCATCAGCCCTAATCGGGACAGGGCGGGGACTGAAGCTTTCTTT. It encodes CAISPNRDRAGTEAFF.

This sequence joins TRBV12-3 or TRBV12-4 and TRBJ1-4; the D gene is possibly TRBD1 (5 bases). The CDR3 has 15 residues. V was pared by 6 bases and J by 8 bases, with 19 bases between. The CDR3: CASSSRDGGLEKLFF. The CDR3 bases are TGTGCCAGCAGCAGCCGGGACGGGGGATTAGAAAAACTGTTTTTT.

The chain couples TRBV5-1 to TRBJ1-2; D uncertain. Trimming cost V 4 bases and J 6 bases, with 16 bases left between them. Per germline, CDR1 SGHRS and CDR2 YFSETQ. This CDR3 is built from 14 residues. The CDR3 coding sequence is TGCGCCAGCAGCCCTAGGAGGGCCCCGGATGGCTACACCTTC. This sequence encodes CASSPRRAPDGYTF.

This clonotype was counted ten times or more. The chain is built from TRBV30 and TRBJ2-3; no clear D gene. Trimming took off 0 bases at V and 4 bases at J, with 11 bases between the two ends. There are 14 residues in the CDR3. CDR1 and CDR2 from the germline V gene are GTSNPN and SVGIG (reference sequence). The CDR3 DNA is TGTGCCTGGAGTGTACGGAGAGCGTCAGATACGCAGTATTTT. As protein: CAWSVRRASDTQYF.

This clonotype appeared a few times. The chain uses TRBV19 and TRBJ2-1; D perhaps matches TRBD2 (6 bases). The CDR3 totals 11 residues. Germline CDR1 reads LNHDA; CDR2 reads SQIVND (reference sequence). The V gene lost 10 bases and the J gene lost 5 bases, with 9 bases spanning the gap. The CDR3 reads CAIGGHNEQFF. The DNA of the CDR3 is TGTGCCATAGGAGGGCACAATGAGCAGTTCTTC.

As for this clonotype: This may be a read error: a much more frequent sequence differs by one nucleotide. The J gene is TRBJ1-3, the V gene TRBV7-2; D possibly corresponds to TRBD1 (5 bases). Germline lookup yields CDR1 SGHTA and CDR2 FQGNSA. The CDR3 is 14 amino acids. This CDR3 reads CAGSLGRESNTIYF. The CDR3 DNA reads TGTGCCGGCAGCTTAGGCAGGGAATCCAACACCATATATTTT. Full variable domain (rest looked up from reference TRBV7-2 and TRBJ1-3): GAGVSQSPSNKVTEKGKDVELRCDPISGHTALYWYRQSLGQGLEFLIYFQGNSAPDKSGLPSDRFSAERTGGSVSTLTIQRTQQEDSAVYLCAGSLGRESNTIYFGEGSWLTVV.